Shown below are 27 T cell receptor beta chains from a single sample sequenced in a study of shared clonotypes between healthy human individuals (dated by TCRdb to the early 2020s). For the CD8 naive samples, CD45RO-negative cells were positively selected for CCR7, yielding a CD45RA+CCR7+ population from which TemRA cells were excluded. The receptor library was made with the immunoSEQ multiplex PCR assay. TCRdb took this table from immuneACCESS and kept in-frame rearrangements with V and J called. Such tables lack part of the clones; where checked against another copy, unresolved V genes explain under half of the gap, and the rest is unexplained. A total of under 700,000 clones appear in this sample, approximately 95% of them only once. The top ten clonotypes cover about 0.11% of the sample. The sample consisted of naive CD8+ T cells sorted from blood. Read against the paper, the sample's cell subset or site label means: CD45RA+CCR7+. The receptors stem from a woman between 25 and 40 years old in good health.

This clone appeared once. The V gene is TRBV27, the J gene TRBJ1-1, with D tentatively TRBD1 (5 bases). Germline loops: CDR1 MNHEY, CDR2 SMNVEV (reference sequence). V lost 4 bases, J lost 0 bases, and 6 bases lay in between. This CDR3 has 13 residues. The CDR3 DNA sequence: TGTGCCAGCAGTTGGGACCTGAACACTGAAGCTTTCTTT. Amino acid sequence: CASSWDLNTEAFF.

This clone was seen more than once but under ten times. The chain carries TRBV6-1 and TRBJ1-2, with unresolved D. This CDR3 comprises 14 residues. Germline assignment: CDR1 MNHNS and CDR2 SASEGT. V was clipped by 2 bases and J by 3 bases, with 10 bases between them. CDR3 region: CASSEPGTYYGYTF. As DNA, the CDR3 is TGTGCCAGCAGTGAACCGGGTACCTACTATGGCTACACCTTC.

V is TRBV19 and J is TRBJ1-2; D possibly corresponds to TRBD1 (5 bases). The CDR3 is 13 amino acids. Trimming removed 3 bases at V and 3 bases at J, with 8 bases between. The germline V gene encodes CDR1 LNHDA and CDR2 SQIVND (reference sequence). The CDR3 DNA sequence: TGTGCCAGTAGTATGGACAACCACTATGGCTACACCTTC. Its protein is CASSMDNHYGYTF. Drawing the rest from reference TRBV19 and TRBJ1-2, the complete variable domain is DGGITQSPKYLFRKEGQNVTLSCEQNLNHDAMYWYRQDPGQGLRLIYYSQIVNDFQKGDIAEGYSVSREKKESFPLTVTSAQKNPTAFYLCASSMDNHYGYTFGSGTRLTVV.

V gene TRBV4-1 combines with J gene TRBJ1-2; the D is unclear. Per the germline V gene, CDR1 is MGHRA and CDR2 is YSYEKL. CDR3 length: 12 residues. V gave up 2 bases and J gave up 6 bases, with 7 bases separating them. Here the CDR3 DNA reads TGCGCCAGCAGCCAACGTGGGGATGGCTACACCTTC. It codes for CASSQRGDGYTF.

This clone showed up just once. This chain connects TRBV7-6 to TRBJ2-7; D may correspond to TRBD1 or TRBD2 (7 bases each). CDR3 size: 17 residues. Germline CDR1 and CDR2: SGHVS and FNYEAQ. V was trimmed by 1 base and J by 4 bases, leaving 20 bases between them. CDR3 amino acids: CASSLDPDREGGYEQYF. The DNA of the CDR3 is TGTGCCAGCAGCTTAGATCCCGACAGGGAGGGCGGGTACGAGCAGTACTTC. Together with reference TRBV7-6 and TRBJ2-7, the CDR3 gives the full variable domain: GAGVSQSPRYKVTKRGQDVALRCDPISGHVSLYWYRQALGQGPEFLTYFNYEAQQDKSGLPNDRFSAERPEGSISTLTIQRTEQRDSAMYRCASSLDPDREGGYEQYFGPGTRLTVT.

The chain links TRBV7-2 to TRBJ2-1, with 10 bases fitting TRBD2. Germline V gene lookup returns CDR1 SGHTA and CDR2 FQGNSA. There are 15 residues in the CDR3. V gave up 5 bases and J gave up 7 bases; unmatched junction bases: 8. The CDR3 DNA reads TGTGCCAGCAGCCCCCTAGCGGGAGTAATTAATGAGCAGTTCTTC. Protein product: CASSPLAGVINEQFF.

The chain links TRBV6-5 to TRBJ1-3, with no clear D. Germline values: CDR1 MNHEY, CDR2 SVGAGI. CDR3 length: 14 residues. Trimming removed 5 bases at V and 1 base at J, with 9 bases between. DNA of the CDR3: TGTGCCAGCAGTCCGGTTGGTTCTGGAAACACCATATATTTT. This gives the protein CASSPVGSGNTIYF.

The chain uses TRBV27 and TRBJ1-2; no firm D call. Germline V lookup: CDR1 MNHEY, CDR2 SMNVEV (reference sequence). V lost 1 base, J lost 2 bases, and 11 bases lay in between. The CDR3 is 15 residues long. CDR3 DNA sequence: TGTGCCAGCAGTTTATATCCCCGGACGAACTATGGCTACACCTTC. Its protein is CASSLYPRTNYGYTF.

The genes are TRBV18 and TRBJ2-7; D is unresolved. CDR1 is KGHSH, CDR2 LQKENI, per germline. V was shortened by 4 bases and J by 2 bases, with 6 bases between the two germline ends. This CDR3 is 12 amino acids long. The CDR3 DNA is TGTGCCAGCTCACTATATGCCTACGAGCAGTACTTC. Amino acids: CASSLYAYEQYF.

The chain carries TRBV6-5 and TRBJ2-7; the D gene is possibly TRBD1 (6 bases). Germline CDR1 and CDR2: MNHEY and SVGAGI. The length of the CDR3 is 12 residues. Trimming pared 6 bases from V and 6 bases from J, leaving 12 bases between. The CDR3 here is CASSMDRTEQYF. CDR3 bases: TGTGCCAGCAGCATGGACAGAACCGAGCAGTACTTC.

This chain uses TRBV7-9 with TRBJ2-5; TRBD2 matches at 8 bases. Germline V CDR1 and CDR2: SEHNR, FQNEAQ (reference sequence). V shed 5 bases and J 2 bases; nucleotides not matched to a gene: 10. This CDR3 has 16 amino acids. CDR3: CASSRRGGRTQETQYF. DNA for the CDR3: TGTGCCAGCAGCCGACGGGGCGGGAGGACTCAAGAGACCCAGTACTTC.

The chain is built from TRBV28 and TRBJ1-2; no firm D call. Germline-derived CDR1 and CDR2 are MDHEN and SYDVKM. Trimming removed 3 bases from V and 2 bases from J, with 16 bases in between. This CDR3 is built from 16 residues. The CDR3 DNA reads TGTGCCAGCAGTTTGCGCGGAGGGCTTAGGAACTATGGCTACACCTTC. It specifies CASSLRGGLRNYGYTF.

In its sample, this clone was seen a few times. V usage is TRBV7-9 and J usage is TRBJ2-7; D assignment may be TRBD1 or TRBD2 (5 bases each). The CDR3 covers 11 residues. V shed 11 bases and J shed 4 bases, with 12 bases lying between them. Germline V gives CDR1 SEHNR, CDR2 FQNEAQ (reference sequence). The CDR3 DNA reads TGTGCCGAGGGACCATTATACGAGCAGTACTTC. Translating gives CAEGPLYEQYF.

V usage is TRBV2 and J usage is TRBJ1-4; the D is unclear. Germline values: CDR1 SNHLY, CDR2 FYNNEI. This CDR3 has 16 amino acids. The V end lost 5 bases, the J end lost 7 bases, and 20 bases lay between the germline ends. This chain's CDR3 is CASSREPPYGSEKLFF. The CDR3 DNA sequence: TGTGCCAGCAGTCGAGAGCCACCTTACGGCAGTGAAAAACTGTTTTTT.

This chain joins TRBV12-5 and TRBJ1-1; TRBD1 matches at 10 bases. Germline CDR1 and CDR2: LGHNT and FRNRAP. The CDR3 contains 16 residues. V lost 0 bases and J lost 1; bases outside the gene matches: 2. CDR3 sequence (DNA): TGTGCTAGTGGTTTGGTGACAGGGGGCCGGAACACTGAAGCTTTCTTT. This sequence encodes CASGLVTGGRNTEAFF.

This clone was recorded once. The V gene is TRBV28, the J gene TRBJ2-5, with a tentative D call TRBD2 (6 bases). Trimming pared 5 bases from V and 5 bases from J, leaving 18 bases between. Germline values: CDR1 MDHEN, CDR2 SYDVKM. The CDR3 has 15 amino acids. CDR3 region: CASSPTGTEKETQYF. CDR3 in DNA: TGTGCCAGCAGTCCCACCGGGACTGAGAAGGAGACCCAGTACTTC.

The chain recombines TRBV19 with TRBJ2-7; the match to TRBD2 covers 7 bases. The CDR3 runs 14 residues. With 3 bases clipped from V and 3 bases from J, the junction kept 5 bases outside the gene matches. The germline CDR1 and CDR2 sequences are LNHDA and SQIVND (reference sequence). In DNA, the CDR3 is TGTGCCAGTAGTATTGGCGGGAGTTACTACGAGCAGTACTTC. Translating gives CASSIGGSYYEQYF. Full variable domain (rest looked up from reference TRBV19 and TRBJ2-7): DGGITQSPKYLFRKEGQNVTLSCEQNLNHDAMYWYRQDPGQGLRLIYYSQIVNDFQKGDIAEGYSVSREKKESFPLTVTSAQKNPTAFYLCASSIGGSYYEQYFGPGTRLTVT.

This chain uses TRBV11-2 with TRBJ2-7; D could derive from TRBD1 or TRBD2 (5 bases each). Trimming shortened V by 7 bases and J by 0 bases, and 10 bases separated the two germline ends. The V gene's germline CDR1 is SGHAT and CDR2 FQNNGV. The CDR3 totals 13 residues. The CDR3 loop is CASTLGTSYEQYF. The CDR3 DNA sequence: TGTGCCAGCACCCTGGGGACCTCCTACGAGCAGTACTTC.

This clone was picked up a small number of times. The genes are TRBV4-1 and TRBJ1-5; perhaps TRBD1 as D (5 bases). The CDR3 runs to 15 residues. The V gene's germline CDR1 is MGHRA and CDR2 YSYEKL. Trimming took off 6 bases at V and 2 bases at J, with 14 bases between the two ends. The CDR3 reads CASRPQGFGNQPQHF. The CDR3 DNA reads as TGCGCCAGCAGGCCTCAGGGATTCGGCAATCAGCCCCAGCATTTT.

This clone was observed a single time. CDR3 nucleotide sequence: TGCGCCAGCAGCCCCGGGGACAGGGGCAATCAGCCCCAGCATTTT. Translating it yields CASSPGDRGNQPQHF. This sequence joins TRBV5-1 and TRBJ1-5, with 9 bases matching TRBD1. With V trimmed by 4 bases and J by 2 bases, 4 bases remained unmatched. CDR1 and CDR2 from the germline V gene are SGHRS and YFSETQ. This CDR3 region has 15 residues.

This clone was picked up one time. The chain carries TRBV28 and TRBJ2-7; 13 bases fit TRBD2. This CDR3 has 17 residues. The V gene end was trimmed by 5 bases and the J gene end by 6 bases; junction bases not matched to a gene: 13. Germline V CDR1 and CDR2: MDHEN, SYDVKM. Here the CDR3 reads CASSGFTSGRVSPEQYF. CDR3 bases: TGTGCCAGCAGTGGGTTTACTAGCGGGAGGGTTTCCCCCGAGCAGTACTTC.

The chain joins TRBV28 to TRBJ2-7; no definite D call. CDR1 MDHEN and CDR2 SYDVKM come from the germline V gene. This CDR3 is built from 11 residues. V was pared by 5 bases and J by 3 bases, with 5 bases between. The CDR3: CASSRVYEQYF. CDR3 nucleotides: TGTGCCAGCAGTCGAGTCTACGAGCAGTACTTC.

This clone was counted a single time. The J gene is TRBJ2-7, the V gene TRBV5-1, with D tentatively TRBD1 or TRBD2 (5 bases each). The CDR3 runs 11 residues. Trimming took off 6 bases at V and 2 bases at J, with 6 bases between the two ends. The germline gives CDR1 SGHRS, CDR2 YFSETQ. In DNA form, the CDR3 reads TGCGCCAGCATGGGGGCCTACGAGCAGTACTTC. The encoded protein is CASMGAYEQYF.

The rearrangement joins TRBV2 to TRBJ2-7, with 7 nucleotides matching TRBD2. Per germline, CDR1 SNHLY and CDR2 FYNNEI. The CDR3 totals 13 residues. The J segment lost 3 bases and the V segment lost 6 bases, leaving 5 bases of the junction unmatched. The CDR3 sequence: CASSGLDVYEQYF. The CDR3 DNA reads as TGTGCCAGCAGCGGACTAGACGTCTACGAGCAGTACTTC.

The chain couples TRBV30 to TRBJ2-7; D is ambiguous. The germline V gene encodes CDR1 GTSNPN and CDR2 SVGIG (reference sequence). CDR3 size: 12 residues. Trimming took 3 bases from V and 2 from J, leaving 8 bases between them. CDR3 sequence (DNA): TGTGCCTGGAGCCCTAATACCTACGAGCAGTACTTC. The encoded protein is CAWSPNTYEQYF.

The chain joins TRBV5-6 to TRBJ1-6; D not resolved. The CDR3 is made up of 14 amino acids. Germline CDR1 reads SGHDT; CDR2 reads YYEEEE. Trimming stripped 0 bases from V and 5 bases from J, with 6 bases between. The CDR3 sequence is CASSLEVNNSPLHF. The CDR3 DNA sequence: TGTGCCAGCAGCTTGGAGGTTAATAATTCACCCCTCCACTTT.

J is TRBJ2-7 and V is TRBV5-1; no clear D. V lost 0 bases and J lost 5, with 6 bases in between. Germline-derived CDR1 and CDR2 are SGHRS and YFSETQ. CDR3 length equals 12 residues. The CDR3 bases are TGCGCCAGCAGCTTGGCCGTAAACGAGCAGTACTTC. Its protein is CASSLAVNEQYF.